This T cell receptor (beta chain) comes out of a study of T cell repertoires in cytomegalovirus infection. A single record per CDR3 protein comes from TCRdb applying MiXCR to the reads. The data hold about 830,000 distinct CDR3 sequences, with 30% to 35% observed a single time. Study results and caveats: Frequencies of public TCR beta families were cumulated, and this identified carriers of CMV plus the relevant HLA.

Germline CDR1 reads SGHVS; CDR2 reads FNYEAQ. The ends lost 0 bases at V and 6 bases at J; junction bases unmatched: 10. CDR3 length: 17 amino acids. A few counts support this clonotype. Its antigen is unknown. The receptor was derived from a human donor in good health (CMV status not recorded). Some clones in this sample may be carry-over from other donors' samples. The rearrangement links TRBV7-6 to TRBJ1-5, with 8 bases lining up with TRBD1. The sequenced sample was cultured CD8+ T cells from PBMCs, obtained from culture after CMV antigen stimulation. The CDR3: CASSLAQGANIGQPQHF. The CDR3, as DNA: TGTGCCAGCAGCTTAGCCCAGGGGGCAAATATTGGTCAGCCCCAGCATTTT.